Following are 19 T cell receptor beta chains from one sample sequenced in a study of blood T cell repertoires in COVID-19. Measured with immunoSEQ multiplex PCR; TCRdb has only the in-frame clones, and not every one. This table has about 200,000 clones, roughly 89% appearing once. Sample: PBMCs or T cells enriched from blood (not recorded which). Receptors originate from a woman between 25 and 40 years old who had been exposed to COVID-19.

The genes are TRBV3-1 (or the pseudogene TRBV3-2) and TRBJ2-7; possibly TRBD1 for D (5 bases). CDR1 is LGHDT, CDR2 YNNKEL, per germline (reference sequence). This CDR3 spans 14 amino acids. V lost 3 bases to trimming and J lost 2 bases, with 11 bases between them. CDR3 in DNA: TGTGCCAGCAGCCACAGGGATCGGCCCTACGAGCAGTACTTC. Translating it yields CASSHRDRPYEQYF.

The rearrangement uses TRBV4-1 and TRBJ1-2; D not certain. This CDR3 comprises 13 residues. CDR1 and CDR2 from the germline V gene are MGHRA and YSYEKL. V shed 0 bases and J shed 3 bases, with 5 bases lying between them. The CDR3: CASSQDEYYGYTF. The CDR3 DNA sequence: TGCGCCAGCAGCCAAGATGAGTACTATGGCTACACCTTC.

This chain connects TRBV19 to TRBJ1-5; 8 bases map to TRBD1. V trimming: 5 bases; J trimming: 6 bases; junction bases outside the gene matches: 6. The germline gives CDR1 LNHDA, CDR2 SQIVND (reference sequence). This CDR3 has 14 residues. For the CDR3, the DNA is TGTGCCAGTAGTGGGACAGGCGGTGGTCAGCCCCAGCATTTT. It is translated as CASSGTGGGQPQHF.

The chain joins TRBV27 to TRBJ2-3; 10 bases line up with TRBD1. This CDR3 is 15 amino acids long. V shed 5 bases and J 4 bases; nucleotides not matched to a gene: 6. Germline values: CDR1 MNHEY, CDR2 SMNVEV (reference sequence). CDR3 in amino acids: CASSPRQGASDTQYF. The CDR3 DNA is TGTGCCAGCAGTCCGCGACAGGGGGCCTCAGATACGCAGTATTTT.

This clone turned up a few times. The CDR3 region has the DNA TGCGCCAGCAGCTTGGGACAGGCGCTTAACACTGAAGCTTTCTTT. Its translation is CASSLGQALNTEAFF. The J gene is TRBJ1-1, the V gene TRBV5-1; TRBD1 is a possible D gene (6 bases). Germline V lookup: CDR1 SGHRS, CDR2 YFSETQ. This CDR3 contains 15 residues. V shed 0 bases and J shed 2 bases, with 11 bases lying between them.

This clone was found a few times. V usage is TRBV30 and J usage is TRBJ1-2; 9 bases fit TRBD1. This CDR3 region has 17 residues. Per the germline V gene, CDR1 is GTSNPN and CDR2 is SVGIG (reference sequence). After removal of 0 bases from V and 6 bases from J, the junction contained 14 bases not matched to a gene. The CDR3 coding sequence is TGTGCCTGGAGTGTTTCCAGGGGGCCGGGACAGGGAGATGGCTACACCTTC. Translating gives CAWSVSRGPGQGDGYTF.

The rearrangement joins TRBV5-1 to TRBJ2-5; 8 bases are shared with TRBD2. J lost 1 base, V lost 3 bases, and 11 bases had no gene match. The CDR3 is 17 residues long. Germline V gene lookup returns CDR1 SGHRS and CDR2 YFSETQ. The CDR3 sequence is CASSSSGGAARQETQYF. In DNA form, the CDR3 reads TGCGCCAGCAGCTCCTCCGGGGGGGCCGCCCGCCAAGAGACCCAGTACTTC.

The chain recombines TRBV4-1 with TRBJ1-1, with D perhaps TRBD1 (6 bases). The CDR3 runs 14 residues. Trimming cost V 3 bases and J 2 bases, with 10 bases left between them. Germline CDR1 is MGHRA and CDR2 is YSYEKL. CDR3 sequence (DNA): TGCGCCAGCAGCCAGGCAGGGGCCAACACTGAAGCTTTCTTT. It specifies CASSQAGANTEAFF.

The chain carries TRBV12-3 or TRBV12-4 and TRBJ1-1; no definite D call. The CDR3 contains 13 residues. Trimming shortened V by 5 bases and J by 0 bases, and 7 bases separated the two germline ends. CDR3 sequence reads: CASSIHMNTEAFF. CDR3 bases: TGTGCCAGCAGTATACACATGAACACTGAAGCTTTCTTT.

The CDR3 region is CASSFRETGYYTEAFF. Here the CDR3 DNA reads TGTGCCAGCAGCTTCCGGGAGACAGGGTATTACACTGAAGCTTTCTTT. The chain is built from TRBV11-3 and TRBJ1-1; 7 nucleotides align to TRBD1. The germline V gene has CDR1 SGHNT and CDR2 YENEEA. The trim removed 3 bases at V and 3 bases at J, leaving 10 bases unmatched. This CDR3 region has 16 residues.

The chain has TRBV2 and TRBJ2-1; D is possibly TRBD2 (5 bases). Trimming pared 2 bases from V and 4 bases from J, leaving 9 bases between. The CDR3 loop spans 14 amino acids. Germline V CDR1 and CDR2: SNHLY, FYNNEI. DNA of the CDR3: TGTGCCAGCAGTGAACTAGCCGAGTACAATGAGCAGTTCTTC. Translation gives CASSELAEYNEQFF.

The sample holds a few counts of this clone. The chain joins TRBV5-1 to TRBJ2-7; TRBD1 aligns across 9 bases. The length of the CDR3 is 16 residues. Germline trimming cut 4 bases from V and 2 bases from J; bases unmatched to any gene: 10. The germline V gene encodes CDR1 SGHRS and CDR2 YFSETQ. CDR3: CASSETGTGFAYEQYF. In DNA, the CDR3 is TGCGCCAGCAGCGAAACCGGGACAGGGTTCGCCTACGAGCAGTACTTC.

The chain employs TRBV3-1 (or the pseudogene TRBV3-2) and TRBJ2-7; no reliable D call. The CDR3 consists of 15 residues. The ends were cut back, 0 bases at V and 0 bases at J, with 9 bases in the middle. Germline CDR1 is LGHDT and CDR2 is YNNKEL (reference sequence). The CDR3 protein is CASSQDLRSSYEQYF. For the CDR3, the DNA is TGTGCCAGCAGCCAAGATCTGCGGAGCTCCTACGAGCAGTACTTC.

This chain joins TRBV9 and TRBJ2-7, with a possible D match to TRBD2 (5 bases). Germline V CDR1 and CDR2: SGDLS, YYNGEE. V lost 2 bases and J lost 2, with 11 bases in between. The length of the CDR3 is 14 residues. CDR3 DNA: TGTGCCAGCAGCGTCGGGAAGAAAACCTACGAGCAGTACTTC. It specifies CASSVGKKTYEQYF.

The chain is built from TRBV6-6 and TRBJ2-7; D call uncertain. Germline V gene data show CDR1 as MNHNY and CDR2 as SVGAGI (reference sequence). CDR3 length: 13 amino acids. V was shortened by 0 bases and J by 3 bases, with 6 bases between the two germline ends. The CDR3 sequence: CASSYSADYEQYF. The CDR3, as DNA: TGTGCCAGCAGTTACTCGGCTGACTACGAGCAGTACTTC.

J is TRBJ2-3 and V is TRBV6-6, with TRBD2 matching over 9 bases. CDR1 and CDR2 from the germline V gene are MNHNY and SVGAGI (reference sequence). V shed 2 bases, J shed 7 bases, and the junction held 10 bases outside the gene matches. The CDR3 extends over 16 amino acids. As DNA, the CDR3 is TGTGCCAGCAGTTACCGAAGCGGGGGGTCCGGGAATACGCAGTATTTT. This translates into CASSYRSGGSGNTQYF.

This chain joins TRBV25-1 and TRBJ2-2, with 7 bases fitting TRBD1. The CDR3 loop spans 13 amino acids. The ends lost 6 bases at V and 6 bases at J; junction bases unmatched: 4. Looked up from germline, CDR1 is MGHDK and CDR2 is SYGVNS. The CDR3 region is CASSQQGSGELFF. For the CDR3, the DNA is TGTGCCAGCAGCCAACAGGGGTCCGGGGAGCTGTTTTTT.

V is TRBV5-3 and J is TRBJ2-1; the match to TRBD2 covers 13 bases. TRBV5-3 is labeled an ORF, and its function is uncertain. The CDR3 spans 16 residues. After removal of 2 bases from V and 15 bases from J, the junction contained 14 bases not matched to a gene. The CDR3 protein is CARSLHRPGLAGFRFF. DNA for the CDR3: TGTGCCAGAAGCTTACATCGACCGGGACTAGCGGGGTTTCGGTTCTTC.

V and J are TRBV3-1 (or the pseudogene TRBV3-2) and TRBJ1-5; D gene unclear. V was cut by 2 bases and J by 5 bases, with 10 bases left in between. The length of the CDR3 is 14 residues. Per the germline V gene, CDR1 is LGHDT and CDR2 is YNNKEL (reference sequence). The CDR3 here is CASSQLGSDQPQHF. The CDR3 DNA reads TGTGCCAGCAGCCAACTGGGGAGCGATCAGCCCCAGCATTTT.